This T cell receptor (beta chain) was identified in a study of CD8+ T cells in alopecia areata. Points from the study as a whole: Many expanded lesional clones persisted in scalp and blood during tofacitinib.

Germline lookup yields CDR1 MNHEY and CDR2 SMNVEV (reference sequence). The CDR3 is 13 amino acids. Trimming took off 3 bases at V and 4 bases at J, with 10 bases between the two ends. Remarks on this clone: Its antigen remains unknown.

Extraction of RNA preceded its reverse transcription into cDNA, which served as the sequencing template. The assay was immunoSEQ multiplex PCR, and TCRdb's table has in-frame clones only and misses some. This table has about 120,000 clones, 53% appearing once. This sample's treatment: oral pan-JAK inhibitor, 5-10 mg twice daily. Material: CD4+ T cells sorted from blood, obtained at week 4, from a patient treated with tofacitinib. The TCR sequence derives from a human donor with alopecia areata. V is TRBV27 and J is TRBJ2-7, with D possibly TRBD2 on 5 matching bases. The CDR3 coding sequence is TGTGCCAGCAGTTTTCTACTAGGTTACGAGCAGTACTTC. The encoded protein is CASSFLLGYEQYF.